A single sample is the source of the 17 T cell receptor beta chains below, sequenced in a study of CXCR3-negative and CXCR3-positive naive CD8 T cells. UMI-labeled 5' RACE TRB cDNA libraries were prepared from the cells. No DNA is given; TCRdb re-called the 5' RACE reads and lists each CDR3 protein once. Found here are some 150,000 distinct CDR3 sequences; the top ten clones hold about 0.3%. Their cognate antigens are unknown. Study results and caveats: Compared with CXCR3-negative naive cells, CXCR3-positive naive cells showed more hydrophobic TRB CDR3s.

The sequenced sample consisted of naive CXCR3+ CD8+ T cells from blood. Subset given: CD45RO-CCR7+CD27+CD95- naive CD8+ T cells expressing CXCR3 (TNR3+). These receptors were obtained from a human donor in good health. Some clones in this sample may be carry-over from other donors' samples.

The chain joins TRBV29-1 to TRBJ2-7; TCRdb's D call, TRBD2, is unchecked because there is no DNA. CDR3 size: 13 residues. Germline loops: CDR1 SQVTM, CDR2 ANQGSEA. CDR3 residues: CSVEEGQSPGQYF.

CDR3 in amino acids: CASSYTWNYEQYF. V gene TRBV6-2 or TRBV6-3 combines with J gene TRBJ2-7. This CDR3 region has 13 residues. Per germline, CDR1 MNHEY and CDR2 SVGEGT.

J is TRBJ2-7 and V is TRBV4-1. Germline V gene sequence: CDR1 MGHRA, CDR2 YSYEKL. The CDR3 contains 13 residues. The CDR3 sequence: CASSQVQDYEQYF.

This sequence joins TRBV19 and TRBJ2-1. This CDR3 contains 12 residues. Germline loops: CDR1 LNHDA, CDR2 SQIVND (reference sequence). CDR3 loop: CASSIFQGEQFF.

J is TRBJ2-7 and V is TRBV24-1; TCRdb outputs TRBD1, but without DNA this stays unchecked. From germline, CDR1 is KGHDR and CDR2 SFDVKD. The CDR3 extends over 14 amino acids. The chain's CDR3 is CATYARAGVYEQYF.

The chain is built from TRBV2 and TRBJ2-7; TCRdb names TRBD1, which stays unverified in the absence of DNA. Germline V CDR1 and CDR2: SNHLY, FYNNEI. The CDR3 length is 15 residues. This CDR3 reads CASIFPRDRGYEQYF.

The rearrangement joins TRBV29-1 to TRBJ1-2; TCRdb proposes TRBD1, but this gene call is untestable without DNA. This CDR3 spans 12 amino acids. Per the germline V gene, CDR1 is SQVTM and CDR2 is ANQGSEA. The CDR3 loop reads CSVPGPRYGYTF.

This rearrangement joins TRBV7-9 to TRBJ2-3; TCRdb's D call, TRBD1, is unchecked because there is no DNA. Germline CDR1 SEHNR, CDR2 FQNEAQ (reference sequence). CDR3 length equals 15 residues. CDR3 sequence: CASSLIKQGSTTQYF.

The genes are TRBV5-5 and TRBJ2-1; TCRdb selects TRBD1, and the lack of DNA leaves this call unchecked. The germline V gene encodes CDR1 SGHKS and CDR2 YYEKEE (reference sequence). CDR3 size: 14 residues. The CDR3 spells CASSFGTEYNEQFF.

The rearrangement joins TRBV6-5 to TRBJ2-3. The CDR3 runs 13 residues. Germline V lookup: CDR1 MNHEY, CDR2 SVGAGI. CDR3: CASSIGVGDTQYF.

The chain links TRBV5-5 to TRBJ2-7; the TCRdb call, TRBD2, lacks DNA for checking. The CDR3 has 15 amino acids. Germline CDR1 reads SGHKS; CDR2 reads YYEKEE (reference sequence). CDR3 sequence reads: CASSLVPSGTYEQYF.

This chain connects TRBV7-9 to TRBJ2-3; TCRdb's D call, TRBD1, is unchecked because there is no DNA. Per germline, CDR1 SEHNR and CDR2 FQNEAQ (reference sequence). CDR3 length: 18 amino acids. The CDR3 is CASSYTTSGTLVEDTQYF.

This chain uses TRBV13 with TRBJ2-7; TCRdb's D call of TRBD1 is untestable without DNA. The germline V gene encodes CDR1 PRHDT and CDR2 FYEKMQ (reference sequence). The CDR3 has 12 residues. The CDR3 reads CASSSQGDEQYF.

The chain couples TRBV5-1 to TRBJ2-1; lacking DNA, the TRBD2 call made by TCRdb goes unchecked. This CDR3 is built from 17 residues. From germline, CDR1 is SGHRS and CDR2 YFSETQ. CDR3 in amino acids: CASSLLTSGGASNEQFF.

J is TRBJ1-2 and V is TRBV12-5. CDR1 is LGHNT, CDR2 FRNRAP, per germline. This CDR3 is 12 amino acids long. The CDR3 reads CASGLVLEGYTF.

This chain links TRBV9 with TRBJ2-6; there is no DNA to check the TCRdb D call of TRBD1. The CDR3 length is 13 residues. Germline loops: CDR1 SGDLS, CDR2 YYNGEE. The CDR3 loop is CASSAPRANVLTF.

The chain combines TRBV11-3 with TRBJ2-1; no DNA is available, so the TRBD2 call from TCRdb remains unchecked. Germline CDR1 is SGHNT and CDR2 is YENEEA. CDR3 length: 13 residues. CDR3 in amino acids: CASSLADSNEQFF.